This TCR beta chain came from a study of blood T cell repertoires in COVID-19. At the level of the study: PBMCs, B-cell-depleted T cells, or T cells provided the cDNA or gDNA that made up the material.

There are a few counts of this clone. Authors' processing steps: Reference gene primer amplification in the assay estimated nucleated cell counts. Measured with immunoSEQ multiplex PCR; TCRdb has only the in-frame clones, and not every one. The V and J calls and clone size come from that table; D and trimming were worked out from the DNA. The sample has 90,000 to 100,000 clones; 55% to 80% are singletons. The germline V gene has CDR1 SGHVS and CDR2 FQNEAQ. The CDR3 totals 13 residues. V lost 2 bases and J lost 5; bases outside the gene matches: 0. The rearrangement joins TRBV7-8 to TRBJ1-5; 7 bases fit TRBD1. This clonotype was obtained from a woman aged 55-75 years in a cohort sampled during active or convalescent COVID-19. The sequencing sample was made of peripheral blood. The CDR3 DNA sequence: TGTGCCAGCAGCTTACAGGGGGATCAGCCCCAGCATTTT. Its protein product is CASSLQGDQPQHF.